Below, 7 T cell receptor beta chains from the same sample are listed, as sequenced in a study of blood T cell repertoires in COVID-19. The method was immunoSEQ multiplex PCR; TCRdb's version includes in-frame clones alone and lacks a portion of them. The table has more than 250,000 clones, roughly 86% seen once; the top ten hold 1.5% to 2%. Material for sequencing was peripheral blood. These receptors all stem from a woman aged 45-59 years with acute or convalescent COVID-19.

Turning to this clone: The same CDR3 also results from other DNA sequences found in this sample. The chain recombines TRBV27 with TRBJ2-7, with 8 bases aligning to TRBD1. The CDR3 runs to 14 residues. Trimming at V came to 5 bases and at J to 3 bases, leaving 6 bases not matched to a gene. Per the germline V gene, CDR1 is MNHEY and CDR2 is SMNVEV (reference sequence). The CDR3 nucleotides read TGTGCCAGCAGTCTCGGACAGGGTGGCTACGAGCAGTACTTC. Its protein is CASSLGQGGYEQYF.

The genes are TRBV29-1 and TRBJ1-2; D uncertain. The CDR3 contains 13 residues. CDR1 is SQVTM and CDR2 is ANQGSEA in the germline V gene. V dropped 6 bases and J dropped 1 base, with 12 bases sitting between them. CDR3 sequence reads: CSVGGRNNYGYTF. The DNA of the CDR3 is TGCAGCGTGGGAGGACGTAATAACTATGGCTACACCTTC.

The rearrangement links TRBV9 to TRBJ1-2; 8 bases line up with TRBD1. With V trimmed by 4 bases and J by 3 bases, 2 bases remained unmatched. Germline V CDR1 and CDR2: SGDLS, YYNGEE. The CDR3 extends over 13 amino acids. In DNA form, the CDR3 reads TGTGCCAGCAGCCGGGACAGGTACTATGGCTACACCTTC. This encodes CASSRDRYYGYTF.

J is TRBJ2-3 and V is TRBV9; 7 bases are shared with TRBD2. The CDR3 length is 15 residues. Trimming cost V 3 bases and J 0 bases; bases outside gene matches: 4. Germline assignment: CDR1 SGDLS and CDR2 YYNGEE. CDR3 bases: TGTGCCAGCAGCGCTAGCGGCCTTAGCACAGATACGCAGTATTTT. Encoded protein: CASSASGLSTDTQYF.

The chain couples TRBV29-1 to TRBJ2-7; the D gene is possibly TRBD1 (6 bases). V lost 4 bases to trimming and J lost 4 bases, with 11 bases between them. The CDR3 spans 12 residues. Per the germline V gene, CDR1 is SQVTM and CDR2 is ANQGSEA. Written as DNA, the CDR3 is TGCAGCGTTGTGGGGACAAAGTACGAGCAGTACTTC. Protein sequence: CSVVGTKYEQYF.

This chain links TRBV5-1 with TRBJ2-3; D remains unclear. This CDR3 region has 12 residues. Germline CDR1 and CDR2: SGHRS and YFSETQ. The ends were cut back, 0 bases at V and 4 bases at J, with 3 bases in the middle. The CDR3 region has the DNA TGCGCCAGCAGCTTGGTAGCAGATACGCAGTATTTT. Residues: CASSLVADTQYF. Supplemented by reference TRBV5-1 and TRBJ2-3, the full variable domain reads KAGVTQTPRYLIKTRGQQVTLSCSPISGHRSVSWYQQTPGQGLQFLFEYFSETQRNKGNFPGRFSGRQFSNSRSEMNVSTLELGDSALYLCASSLVADTQYFGPGTRLTVL.

The V call is TRBV20-1, the J call TRBJ1-2; D may be TRBD1 (5 bases). This CDR3 is 13 amino acids long. From germline, CDR1 is DFQATT and CDR2 SNEGSKA (reference sequence). Trimming shortened V by 6 bases and J by 4 bases, and 15 bases separated the two germline ends. CDR3 residues: CSASPAGSYGYTF. CDR3 bases: TGCAGTGCGAGTCCCGCAGGGTCCTATGGCTACACCTTC.